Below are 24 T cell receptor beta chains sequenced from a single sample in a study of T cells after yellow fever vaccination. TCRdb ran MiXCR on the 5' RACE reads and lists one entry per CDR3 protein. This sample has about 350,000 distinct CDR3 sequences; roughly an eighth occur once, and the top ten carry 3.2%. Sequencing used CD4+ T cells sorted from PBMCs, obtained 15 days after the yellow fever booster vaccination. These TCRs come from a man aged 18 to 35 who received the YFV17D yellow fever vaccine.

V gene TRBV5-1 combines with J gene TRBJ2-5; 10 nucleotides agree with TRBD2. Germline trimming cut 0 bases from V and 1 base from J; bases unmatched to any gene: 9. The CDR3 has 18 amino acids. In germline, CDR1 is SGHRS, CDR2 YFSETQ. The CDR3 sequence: CASSLGSVAGGFQETQYF. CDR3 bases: TGCGCCAGCAGCTTGGGGTCGGTAGCGGGGGGATTCCAAGAGACCCAGTACTTC.

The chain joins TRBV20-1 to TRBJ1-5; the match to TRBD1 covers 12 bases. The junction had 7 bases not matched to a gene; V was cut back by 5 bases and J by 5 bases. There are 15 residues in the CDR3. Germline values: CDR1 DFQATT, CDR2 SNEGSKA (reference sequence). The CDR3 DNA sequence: TGCAGTGCTGGACAGGGGACAGGGGGCGATCAGCCCCAGCATTTT. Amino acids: CSAGQGTGGDQPQHF.

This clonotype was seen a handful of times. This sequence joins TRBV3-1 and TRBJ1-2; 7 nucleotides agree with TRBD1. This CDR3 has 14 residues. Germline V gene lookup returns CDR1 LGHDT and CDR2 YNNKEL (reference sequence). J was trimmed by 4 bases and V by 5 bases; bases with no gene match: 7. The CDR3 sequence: CASSARTGPYGYTF. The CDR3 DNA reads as TGTGCCAGCAGCGCCCGGACAGGCCCCTATGGCTACACCTTC.

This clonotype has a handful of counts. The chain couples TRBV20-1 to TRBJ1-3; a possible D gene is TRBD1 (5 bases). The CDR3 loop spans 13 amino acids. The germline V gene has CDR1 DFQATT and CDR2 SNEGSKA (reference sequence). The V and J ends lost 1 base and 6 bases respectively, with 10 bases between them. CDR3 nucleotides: TGCAGTGCTAGAGGGGGCTATGAAAACACCATATATTTT. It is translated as CSARGGYENTIYF.

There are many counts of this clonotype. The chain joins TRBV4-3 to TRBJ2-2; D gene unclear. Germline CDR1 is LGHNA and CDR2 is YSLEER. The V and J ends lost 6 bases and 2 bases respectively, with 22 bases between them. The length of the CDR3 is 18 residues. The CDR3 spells CASSRPPSSYSNTGELFF. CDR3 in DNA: TGCGCCAGCAGTCGACCGCCCAGTTCCTACTCCAACACCGGGGAGCTGTTTTTT.

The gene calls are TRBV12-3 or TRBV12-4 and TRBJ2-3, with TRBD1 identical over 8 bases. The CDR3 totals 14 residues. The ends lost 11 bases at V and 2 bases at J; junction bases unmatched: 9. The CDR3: CACLPGQATDTQYF. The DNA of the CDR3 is TGTGCCTGCCTGCCGGGACAGGCCACAGATACGCAGTATTTT.

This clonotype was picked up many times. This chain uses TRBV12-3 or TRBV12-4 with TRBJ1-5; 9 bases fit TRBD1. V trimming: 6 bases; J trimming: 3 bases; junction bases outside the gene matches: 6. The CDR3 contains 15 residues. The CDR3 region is CASSFGQGNNQPQHF. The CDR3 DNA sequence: TGTGCCAGCAGCTTCGGACAGGGGAACAATCAGCCCCAGCATTTT.

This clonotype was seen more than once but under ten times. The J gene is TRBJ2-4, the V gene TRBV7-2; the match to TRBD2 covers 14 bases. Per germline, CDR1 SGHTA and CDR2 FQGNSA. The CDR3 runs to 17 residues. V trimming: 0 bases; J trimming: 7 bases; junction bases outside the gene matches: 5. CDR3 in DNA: TGTGCCAGCAGCTTAGCGACTAGCGGGGGGGCGGGGAACATTCAGTACTTC. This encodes CASSLATSGGAGNIQYF.

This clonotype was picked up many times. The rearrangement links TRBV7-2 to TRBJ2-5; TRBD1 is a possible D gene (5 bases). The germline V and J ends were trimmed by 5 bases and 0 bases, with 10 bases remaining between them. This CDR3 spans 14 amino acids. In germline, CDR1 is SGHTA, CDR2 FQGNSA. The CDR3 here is CASSPPGNQETQYF. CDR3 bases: TGTGCCAGCAGCCCTCCAGGGAACCAAGAGACCCAGTACTTC.

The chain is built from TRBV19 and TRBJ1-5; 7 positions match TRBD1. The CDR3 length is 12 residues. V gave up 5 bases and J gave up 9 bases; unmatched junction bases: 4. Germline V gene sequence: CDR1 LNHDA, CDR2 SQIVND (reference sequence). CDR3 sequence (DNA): TGTGCCAGTAGTTATCCAGGGGGGCCCCAGCATTTT. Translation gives CASSYPGGPQHF.

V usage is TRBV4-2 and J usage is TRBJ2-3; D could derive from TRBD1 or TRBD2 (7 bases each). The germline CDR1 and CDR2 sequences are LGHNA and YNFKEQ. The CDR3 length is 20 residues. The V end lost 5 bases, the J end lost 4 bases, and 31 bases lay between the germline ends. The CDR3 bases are TGTGCCAGCAGCACGAAACAGGGGCCGCTTGGCGGGGGCCCGCCAGATACGCAGTATTTT. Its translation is CASSTKQGPLGGGPPDTQYF.

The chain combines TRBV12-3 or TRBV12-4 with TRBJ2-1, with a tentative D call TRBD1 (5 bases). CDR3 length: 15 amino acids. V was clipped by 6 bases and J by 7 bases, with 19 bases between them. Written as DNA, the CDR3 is TGTGCCAGCAGGCAAACAGGTGGGGCTGGGAATGAGCAGTTCTTC. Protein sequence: CASRQTGGAGNEQFF.

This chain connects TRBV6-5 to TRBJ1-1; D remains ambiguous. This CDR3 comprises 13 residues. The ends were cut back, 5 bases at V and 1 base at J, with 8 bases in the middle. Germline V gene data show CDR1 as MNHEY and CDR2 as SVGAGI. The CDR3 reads CASSVTWNTEAFF. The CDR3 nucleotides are TGTGCCAGCAGTGTTACATGGAACACTGAAGCTTTCTTT.

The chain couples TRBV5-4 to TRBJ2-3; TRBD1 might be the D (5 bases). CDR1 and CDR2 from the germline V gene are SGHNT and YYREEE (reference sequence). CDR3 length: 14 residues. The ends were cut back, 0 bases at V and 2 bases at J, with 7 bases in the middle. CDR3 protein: CASSLEGPTDTQYF. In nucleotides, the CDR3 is TGTGCCAGCAGCTTGGAGGGGCCCACAGATACGCAGTATTTT. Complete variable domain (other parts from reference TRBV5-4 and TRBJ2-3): ETGVTQSPTHLIKTRGQQVTLRCSSQSGHNTVSWYQQALGQGPQFIFQYYREEENGRGNFPPRFSGLQFPNYSSELNVNALELDDSALYLCASSLEGPTDTQYFGPGTRLTVL.

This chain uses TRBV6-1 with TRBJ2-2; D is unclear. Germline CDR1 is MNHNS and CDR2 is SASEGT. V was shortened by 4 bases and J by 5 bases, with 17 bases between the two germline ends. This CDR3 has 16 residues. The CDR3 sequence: CASSASRRTATGELFF. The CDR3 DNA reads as TGTGCCAGCAGTGCTTCCCGACGGACCGCGACCGGGGAGCTGTTTTTT.

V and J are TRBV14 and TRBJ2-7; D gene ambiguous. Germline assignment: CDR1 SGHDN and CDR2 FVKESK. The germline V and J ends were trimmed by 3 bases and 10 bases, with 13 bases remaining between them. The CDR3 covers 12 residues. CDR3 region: CASSHTPGLQYV. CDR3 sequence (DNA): TGTGCCAGCAGCCACACACCGGGCTTACAGTACGTC.

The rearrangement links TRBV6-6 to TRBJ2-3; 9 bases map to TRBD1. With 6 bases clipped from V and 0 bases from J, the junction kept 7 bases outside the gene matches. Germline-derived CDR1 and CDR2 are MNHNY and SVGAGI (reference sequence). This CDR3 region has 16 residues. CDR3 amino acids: CASSKTGGTSTDTQYF. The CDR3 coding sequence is TGTGCCAGCAGCAAGACAGGGGGAACCAGCACAGATACGCAGTATTTT.

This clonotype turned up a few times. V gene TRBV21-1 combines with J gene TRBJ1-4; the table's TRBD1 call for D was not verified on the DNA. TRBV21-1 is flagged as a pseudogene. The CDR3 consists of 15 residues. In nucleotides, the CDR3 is TGTGCCAGCAGTTTAATACAGGGGAGGAATGAAAAACTGTTTTTT. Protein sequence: CASSLIQGRNEKLFF.

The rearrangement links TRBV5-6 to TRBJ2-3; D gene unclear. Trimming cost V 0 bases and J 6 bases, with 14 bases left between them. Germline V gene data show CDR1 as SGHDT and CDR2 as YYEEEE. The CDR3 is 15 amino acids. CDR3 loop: CASSLESYVSDTQYF. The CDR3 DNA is TGTGCCAGCAGCTTGGAAAGTTACGTTTCGGATACGCAGTATTTT.

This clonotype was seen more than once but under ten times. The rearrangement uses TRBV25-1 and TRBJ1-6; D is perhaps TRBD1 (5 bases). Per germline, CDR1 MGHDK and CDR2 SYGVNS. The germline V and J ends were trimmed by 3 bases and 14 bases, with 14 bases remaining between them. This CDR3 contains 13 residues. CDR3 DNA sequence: TGTGCCAGCAGTGACTGGCAGGGTGGAACCCTCCACTTT. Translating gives CASSDWQGGTLHF.

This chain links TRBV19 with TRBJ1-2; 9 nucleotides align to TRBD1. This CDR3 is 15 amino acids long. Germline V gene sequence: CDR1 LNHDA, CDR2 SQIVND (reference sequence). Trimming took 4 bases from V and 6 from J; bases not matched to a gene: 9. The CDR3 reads CASSTGQGRSNGYTF. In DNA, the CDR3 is TGTGCCAGTAGTACCGGACAGGGGCGATCGAATGGCTACACCTTC.

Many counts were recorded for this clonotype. Here the CDR3 DNA reads TGTGCCACCGGAGGCAGTGGTCCTAGCGGGTTAGAGACCCAGTACTTC. Translated: CATGGSGPSGLETQYF. The chain is built from TRBV24-1 and TRBJ2-5; 8 nucleotides align to TRBD2. Germline V gene sequence: CDR1 KGHDR, CDR2 SFDVKD. CDR3 length: 16 residues. The J segment lost 4 bases and the V segment lost 9 bases, leaving 15 bases of the junction unmatched.

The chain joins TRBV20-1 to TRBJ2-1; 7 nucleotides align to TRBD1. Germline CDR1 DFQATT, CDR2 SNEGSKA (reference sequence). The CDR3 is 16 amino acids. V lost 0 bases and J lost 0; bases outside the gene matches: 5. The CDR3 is CSARDQRQGSYNEQFF. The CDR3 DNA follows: TGCAGTGCTAGAGATCAGAGACAGGGCTCCTACAATGAGCAGTTCTTC.

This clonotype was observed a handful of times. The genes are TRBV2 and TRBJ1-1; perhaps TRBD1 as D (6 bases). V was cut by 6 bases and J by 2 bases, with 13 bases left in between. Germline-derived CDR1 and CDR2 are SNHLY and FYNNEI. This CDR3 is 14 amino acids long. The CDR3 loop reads CASRVGTQNTEAFF. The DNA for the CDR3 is TGTGCCAGCAGAGTCGGGACACAAAACACTGAAGCTTTCTTT.